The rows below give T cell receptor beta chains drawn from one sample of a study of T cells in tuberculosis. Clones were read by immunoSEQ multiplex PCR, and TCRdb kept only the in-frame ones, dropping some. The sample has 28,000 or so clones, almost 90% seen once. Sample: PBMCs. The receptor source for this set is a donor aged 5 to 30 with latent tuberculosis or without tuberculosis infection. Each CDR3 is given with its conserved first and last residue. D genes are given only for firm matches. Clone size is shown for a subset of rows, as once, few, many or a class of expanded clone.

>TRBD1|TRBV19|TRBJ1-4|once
CASRTGLDEKLFF
TGTGCCAGTAGGACAGGGTTGGACGAAAAACTGTTTTTT
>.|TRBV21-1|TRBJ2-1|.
CASSKYVWTRADNEQFF
TGTGCCAGCAGCAAATACGTTTGGACTAGGGCAGACAATGAGCAGTTCTTC
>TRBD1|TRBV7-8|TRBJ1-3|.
CASSLGREGARGNTIYF
TGTGCCAGCAGCTTAGGTCGGGAGGGGGCGCGGGGAAACACCATATATTTT
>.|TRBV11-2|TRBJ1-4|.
CASSFSLYNEKLFF
TGTGCCAGCAGCTTCTCGCTCTATAATGAAAAACTGTTTTTT
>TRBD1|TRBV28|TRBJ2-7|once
CASRIDRGSYEQYF
TGTGCCAGCAGAATTGACAGGGGTTCCTACGAGCAGTACTTC
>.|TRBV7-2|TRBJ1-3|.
CASSLVGANSGNTIYF
TGTGCCAGCAGCTTAGTTGGGGCGAACTCTGGAAACACCATATATTTT
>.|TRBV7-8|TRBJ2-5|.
CASSPSVGRETQYF
TGTGCCAGCAGCCCCTCGGTTGGGAGGGAGACCCAGTACTTC
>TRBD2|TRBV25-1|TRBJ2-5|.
CASSGLGTSGQETQYF
TGTGCCAGCAGTGGTTTGGGTACTAGCGGCCAAGAGACCCAGTACTTC
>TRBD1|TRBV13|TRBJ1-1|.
CASSSGDSAATEAFF
TGTGCCAGCAGCTCAGGGGACAGCGCGGCCACTGAAGCTTTCTTT
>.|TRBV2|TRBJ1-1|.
CASSARPPLSGLNTEAFF
TGTGCCAGCAGTGCGAGGCCCCCATTGTCCGGTTTGAACACTGAAGCTTTCTTT
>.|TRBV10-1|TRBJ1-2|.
CASKRRANYGYTF
TGCGCCAGCAAGCGGAGAGCTAACTATGGCTACACCTTC
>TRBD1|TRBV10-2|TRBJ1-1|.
CATETGSNTEAFF
TGCGCCACAGAGACAGGGAGTAACACTGAAGCTTTCTTT
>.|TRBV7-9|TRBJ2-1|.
CASSLVGIAGGRGNEQFF
TGTGCCAGCAGCTTAGTTGGCATAGCTGGTGGTCGGGGGAATGAGCAGTTCTTC
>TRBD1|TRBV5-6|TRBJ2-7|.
CASSQGDNSATEQYF
TGTGCCAGCAGCCAGGGGGACAATTCAGCTACGGAGCAGTACTTC